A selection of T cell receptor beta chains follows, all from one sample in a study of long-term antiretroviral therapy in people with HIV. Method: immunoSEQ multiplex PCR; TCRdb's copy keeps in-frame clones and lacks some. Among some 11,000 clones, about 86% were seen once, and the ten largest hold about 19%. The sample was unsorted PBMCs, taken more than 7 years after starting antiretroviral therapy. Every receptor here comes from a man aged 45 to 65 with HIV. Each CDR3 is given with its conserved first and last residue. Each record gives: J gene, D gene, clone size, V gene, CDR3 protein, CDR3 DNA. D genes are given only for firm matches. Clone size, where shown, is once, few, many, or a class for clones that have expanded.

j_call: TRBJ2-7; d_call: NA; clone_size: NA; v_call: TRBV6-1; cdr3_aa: CASGAGRGNEQYF; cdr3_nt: TGTGCCAGCGGGGCAGGGAGGGGGAACGAGCAGTACTTC
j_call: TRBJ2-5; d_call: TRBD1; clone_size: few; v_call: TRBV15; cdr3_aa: CATSREGGQGSETQYF; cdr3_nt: TGTGCCACCAGCAGAGAAGGAGGACAGGGCAGTGAGACCCAGTACTTC
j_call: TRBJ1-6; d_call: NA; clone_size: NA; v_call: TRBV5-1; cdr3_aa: CASSHSDRDSPLHF; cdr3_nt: TGCGCCAGCAGCCATTCGGACCGGGATTCACCCCTCCACTTT
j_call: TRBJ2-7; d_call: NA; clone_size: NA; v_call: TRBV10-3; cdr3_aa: CAISDPRWWRDEQYF; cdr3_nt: TGTGCCATCAGTGACCCGCGTTGGTGGAGGGACGAGCAGTACTTC
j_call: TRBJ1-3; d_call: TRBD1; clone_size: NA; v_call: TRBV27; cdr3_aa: CASSPRGGPGNTIYF; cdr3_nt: TGTGCCAGCAGTCCCCGAGGGGGCCCCGGAAACACCATATATTTT
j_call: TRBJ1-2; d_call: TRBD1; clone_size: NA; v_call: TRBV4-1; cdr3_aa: CASSQVSGQAYGYTF; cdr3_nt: TGCGCCAGCAGCCAAGTTTCGGGACAGGCCTATGGCTACACCTTC
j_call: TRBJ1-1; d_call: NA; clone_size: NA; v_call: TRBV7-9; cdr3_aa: CASSLGQGQGEAFF; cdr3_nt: TGTGCCAGCAGCTTAGGCCAGGGTCAGGGGGAAGCTTTCTTT
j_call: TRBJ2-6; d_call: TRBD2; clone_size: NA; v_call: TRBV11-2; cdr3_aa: CASSFPTRGGRGANVLTF; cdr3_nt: TGTGCCAGCAGCTTCCCTACTCGGGGCGGGAGGGGGGCCAACGTCCTGACTTTC
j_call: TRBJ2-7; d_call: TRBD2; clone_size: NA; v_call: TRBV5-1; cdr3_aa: CARVTSVSYEQYF; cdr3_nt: TGCGCCAGGGTGACTAGCGTCTCCTACGAGCAGTACTTC
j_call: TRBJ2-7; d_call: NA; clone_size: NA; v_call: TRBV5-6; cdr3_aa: CASTGADSYEQYF; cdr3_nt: TGTGCCAGCACCGGAGCCGACTCCTACGAGCAGTACTTC
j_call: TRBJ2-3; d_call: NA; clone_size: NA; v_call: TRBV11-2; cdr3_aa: CASSNNLATREGTQYF; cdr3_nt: TGTGCCAGCAGCAACAATCTAGCGACCCGCGAGGGTACGCAGTATTTT
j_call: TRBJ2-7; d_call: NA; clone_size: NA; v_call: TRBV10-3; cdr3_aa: CAINKGNEQYF; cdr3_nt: TGTGCCATCAATAAGGGAAACGAGCAGTACTTC
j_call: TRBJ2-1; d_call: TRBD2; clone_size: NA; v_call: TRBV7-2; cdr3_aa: CASSLELAGVGWDEQFF; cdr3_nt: TGTGCCAGCAGCTTAGAGTTAGCGGGGGTCGGCTGGGATGAGCAGTTCTTC
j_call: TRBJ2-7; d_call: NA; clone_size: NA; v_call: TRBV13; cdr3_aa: CASSLGQSYEQYF; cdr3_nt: TGTGCCAGCAGCTTAGGCCAGAGCTACGAGCAGTACTTC
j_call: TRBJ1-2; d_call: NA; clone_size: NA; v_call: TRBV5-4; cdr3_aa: CASSLDSGFGYTF; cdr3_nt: TGTGCCAGCAGCTTGGATAGTGGATTCGGCTACACCTTC
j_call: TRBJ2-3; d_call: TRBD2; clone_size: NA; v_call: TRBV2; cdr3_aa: CASSDSEGLAGEELTDTQYF; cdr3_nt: TGTGCCAGCAGTGACTCGGAGGGGCTAGCGGGGGAGGAGTTGACAGATACGCAGTATTTT
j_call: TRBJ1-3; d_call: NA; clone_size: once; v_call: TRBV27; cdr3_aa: CASSQTAISGNTIYF; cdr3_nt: TGTGCCAGCAGTCAGACAGCCATCTCTGGAAACACCATATATTTT
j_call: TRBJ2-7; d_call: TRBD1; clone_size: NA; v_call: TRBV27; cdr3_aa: CASSLTGQGEYEQYF; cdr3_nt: TGTGCCAGCAGTTTAACGGGACAGGGGGAGTACGAGCAGTACTTC
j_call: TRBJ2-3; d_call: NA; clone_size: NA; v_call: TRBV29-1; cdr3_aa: CSVVWTAAHRGGGRGDTQYF; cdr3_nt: TGCAGCGTTGTATGGACAGCAGCCCATCGGGGCGGCGGGCGGGGAGATACGCAGTATTTT
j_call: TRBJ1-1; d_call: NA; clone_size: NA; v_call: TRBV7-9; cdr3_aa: CASSPPRAGLNTEAFF; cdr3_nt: TGTGCCAGCAGCCCCCCCCGGGCAGGGCTGAACACTGAAGCTTTCTTT
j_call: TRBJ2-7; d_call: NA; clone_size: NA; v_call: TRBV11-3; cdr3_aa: CASSLEVPYEQYF; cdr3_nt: TGTGCCAGCAGCTTGGAGGTCCCCTACGAGCAGTACTTC
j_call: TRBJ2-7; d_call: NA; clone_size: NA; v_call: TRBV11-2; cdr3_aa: CASSPRGNFVYEQYF; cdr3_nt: TGTGCCAGCAGCCCTAGGGGGAATTTTGTATACGAGCAGTACTTC
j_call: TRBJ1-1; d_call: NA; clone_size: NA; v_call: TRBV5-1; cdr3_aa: CASSPGVSNTEAFF; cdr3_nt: TGCGCCAGCAGCCCCGGAGTATCGAACACTGAAGCTTTCTTT
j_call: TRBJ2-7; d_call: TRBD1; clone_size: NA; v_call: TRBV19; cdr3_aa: CASSIPGGASYEQYF; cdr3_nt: TGTGCCAGTAGTATCCCAGGGGGCGCCTCCTACGAGCAGTACTTC
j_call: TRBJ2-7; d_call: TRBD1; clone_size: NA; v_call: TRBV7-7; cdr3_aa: CASSLSGTGGPIERKQYF; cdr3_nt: TGTGCCAGCAGCTTAAGTGGGACAGGGGGCCCCATAGAGAGGAAGCAGTACTTC
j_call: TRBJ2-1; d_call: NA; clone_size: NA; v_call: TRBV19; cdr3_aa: CASSIYGGSSYNEQFF; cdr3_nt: TGTGCCAGTAGTATTTATGGGGGAAGCTCCTACAATGAGCAGTTCTTC
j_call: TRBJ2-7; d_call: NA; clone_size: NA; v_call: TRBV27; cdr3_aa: CASSFPGRYEQYF; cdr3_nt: TGTGCCAGCAGTTTCCCCGGGCGCTACGAGCAGTACTTC
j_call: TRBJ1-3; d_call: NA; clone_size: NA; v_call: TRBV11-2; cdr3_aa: CASSYSWGAGNTIYF; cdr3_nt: TGTGCCAGCAGCTACTCTTGGGGGGCTGGAAACACCATATATTTT
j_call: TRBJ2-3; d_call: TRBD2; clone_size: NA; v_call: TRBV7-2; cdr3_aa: CASSLTGLAGFTDTQYF; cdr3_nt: TGTGCCAGCAGCTTAACTGGACTAGCGGGTTTCACAGATACGCAGTATTTT
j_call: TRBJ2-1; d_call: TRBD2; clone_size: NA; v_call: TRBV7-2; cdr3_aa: CASSLVGGGAIYNEQFF; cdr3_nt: TGTGCCAGCAGCTTAGTGGGCGGGGGGGCCATCTACAATGAGCAGTTCTTC
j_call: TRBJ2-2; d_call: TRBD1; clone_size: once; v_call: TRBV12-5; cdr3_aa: CASGLGQGPTGELFF; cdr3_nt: TGTGCTAGTGGTCTCGGACAGGGCCCCACCGGGGAGCTGTTTTTT
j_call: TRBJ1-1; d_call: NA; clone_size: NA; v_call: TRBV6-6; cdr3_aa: CASSYSMFDVEAFF; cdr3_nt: TGTGCCAGCAGTTACTCGATGTTTGACGTAGAAGCTTTCTTT
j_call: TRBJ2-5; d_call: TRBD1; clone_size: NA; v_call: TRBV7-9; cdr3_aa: CASSSTRTGDGETQYF; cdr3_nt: TGTGCCAGCAGCTCTACCCGGACAGGGGATGGGGAGACCCAGTACTTC
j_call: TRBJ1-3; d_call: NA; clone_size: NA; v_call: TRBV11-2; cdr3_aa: CASSFLGLSGNTIYF; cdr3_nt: TGTGCCAGCAGCTTCCTGGGCCTCTCTGGAAACACCATATATTTT
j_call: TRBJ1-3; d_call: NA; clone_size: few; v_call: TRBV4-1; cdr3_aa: CASSQEWPSGNTIYF; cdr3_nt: TGCGCCAGCAGCCAAGAGTGGCCCTCTGGAAACACCATATATTTT
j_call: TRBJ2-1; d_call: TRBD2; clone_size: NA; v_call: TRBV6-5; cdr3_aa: CASSYSIRGEVVVF; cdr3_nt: TGTGCCAGCAGTTACTCGATCCGGGGGGAGGTCGTGGTCTTC
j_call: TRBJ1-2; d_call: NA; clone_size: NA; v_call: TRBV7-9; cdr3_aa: CASTPSGGSLTYGYTF; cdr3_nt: TGTGCCAGCACCCCCTCCGGGGGATCCCTGACCTATGGCTACACCTTC
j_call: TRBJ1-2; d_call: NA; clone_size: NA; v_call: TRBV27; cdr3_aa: CASSSGGGYTF; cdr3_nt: TGTGCCAGCAGTTCCGGGGGCGGCTACACCTTC
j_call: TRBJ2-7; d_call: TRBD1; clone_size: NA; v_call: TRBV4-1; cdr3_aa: CASKVDRGEGEQYF; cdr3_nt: TGCGCCAGCAAGGTGGACAGGGGAGAGGGAGAGCAGTACTTC
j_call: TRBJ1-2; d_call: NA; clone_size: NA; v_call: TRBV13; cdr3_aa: CASSRFWGNDNYGYTF; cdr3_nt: TGTGCCAGCAGCCGATTTTGGGGAAACGATAACTATGGCTACACCTTC
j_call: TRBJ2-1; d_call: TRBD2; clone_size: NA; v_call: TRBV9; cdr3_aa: CASSGPSGGAYNEQFF; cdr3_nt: TGTGCCAGCAGCGGACCTAGCGGGGGGGCTTACAATGAGCAGTTCTTC